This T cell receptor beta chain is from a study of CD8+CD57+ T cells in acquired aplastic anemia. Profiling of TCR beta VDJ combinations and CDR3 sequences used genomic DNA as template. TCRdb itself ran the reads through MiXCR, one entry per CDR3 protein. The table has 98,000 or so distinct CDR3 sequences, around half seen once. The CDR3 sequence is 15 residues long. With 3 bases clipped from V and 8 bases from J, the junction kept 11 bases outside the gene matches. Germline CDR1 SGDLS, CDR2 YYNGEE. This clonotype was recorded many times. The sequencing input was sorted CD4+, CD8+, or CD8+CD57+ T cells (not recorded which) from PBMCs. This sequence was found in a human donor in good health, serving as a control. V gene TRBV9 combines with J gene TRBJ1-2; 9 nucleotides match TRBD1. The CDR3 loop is CASSEKSTGGEGYTF. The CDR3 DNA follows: TGTGCCAGCAGCGAAAAGTCGACAGGGGGTGAAGGCTACACCTTC.